The T cell receptor beta chain under discussion was sequenced for a study of beta chain features in type 1 diabetes. Whole-study findings and limits: TCRB CDR3 length was moderately but significantly reduced in all four CD4+ subsets of Type 1 diabetes patients.

cDNA synthesis used the whole RNA isolate, giving expressed TCRB sequences. Produced via immunoSEQ multiplex PCR; TCRdb's table is partial and in-frame only. The sample includes about 340,000 clones, roughly 14% of them seen just once. In the case of this clone: As yet, its antigen is unknown.

The sequence was collected from a woman aged 18-29 years with type 1 diabetes. Sample: naive CD4+ T cells from blood.

This CDR3 reads CASSLAARETQYF. CDR3 sequence (DNA): TGTGCCAGCAGCTTAGCGGCCAGGGAGACCCAGTACTTC. V is TRBV7-2 and J is TRBJ2-5; unclear D gene. V lost 0 bases and J lost 5, with 7 bases in between. CDR3 size: 13 residues. From germline, CDR1 is SGHTA and CDR2 FQGNSA.